This record covers a single T cell receptor (beta chain). The target antigen is unknown. Data came from immunoSEQ multiplex PCR; TCRdb stores just in-frame clones and leaves some out. The data hold over a million clones, with roughly 97% observed a single time. The sample comes from a study of shared clonotypes between healthy human individuals. About the research overall: Researchers drew samples from two women and three men aged 18 to 49. Each donor's CD4 naive and CD4 memory cells filled three plates apiece, CD8 naive two, and CD8 memory one. Study-wide results and caveats: How much donors shared clonotypes was expected to be affected by sequencing depth.

The CDR3 loop spans 16 amino acids. The V gene end was trimmed by 4 bases and the J gene end by 3 bases; junction bases not matched to a gene: 3. Germline loops: CDR1 SGHNT, CDR2 YYREEE (reference sequence). The sample comprised naive CD4+ T cells sorted from blood. Sample subset: CD45RA+ positively selected. This TCR derives from a man younger than 40 in good health. The chain carries TRBV5-4 and TRBJ2-2, with 13 bases lining up with TRBD2. Written as DNA, the CDR3 is TGTGCCAGCAGCACAGGACTAGCGGGGGACACCGGGGAGCTGTTTTTT. Residues: CASSTGLAGDTGELFF.